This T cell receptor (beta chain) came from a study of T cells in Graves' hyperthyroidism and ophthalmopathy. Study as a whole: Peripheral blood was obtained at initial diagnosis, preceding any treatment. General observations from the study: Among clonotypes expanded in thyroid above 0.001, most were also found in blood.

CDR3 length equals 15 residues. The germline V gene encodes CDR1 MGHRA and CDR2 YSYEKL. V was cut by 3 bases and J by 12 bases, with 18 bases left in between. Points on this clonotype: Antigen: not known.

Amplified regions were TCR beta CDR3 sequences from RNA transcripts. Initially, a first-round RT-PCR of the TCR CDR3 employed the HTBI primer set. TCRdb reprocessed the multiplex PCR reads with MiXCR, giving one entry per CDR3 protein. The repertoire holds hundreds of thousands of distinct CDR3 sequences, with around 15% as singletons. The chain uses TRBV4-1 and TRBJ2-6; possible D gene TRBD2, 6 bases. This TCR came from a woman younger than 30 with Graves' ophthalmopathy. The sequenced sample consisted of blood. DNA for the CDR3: TGCGCCAGCAGCCACGTTAGGGAAAGGGGAGGCGTCCTGACTTTC. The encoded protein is CASSHVRERGGVLTF.